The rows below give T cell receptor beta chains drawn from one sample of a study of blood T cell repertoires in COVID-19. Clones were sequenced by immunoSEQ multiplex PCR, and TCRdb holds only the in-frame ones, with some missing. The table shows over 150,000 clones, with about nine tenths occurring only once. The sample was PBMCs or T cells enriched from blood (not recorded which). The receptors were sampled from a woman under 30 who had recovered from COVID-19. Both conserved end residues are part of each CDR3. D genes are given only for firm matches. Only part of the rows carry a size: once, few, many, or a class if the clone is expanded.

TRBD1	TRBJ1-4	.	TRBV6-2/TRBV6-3	TGTGCCAGCAGTCGTACAGGGGGTGAAAAACTGTTTTTT	CASSRTGGEKLFF
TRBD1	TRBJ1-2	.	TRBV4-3	TGCGCCAGCAGCTTGGACAGGGAGAACTATGGCTACACCTTC	CASSLDRENYGYTF
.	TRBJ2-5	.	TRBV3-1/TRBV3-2	TGTGCCAGCAGCCAAGAGGCAGGCGAACAAGAGACCCAGTACTTC	CASSQEAGEQETQYF
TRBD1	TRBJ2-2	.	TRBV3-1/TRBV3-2	TGTGCCAGCAGCCACCCTCGGGGGGACAGGGGATATATTACCGGGGAGCTGTTTTTT	CASSHPRGDRGYITGELFF
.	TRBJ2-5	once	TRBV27	TGTGCCAGCAGTTTCGGGGGTCAAGAGACCCAGTACTTC	CASSFGGQETQYF
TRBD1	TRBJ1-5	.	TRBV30	TGTGCCTGGACCGGGACAGGGGGACAGCCCCAGCATTTT	CAWTGTGGQPQHF
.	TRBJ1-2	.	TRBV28	TGTGCCAGCAGTCCATCGGGGGGCTGGGGCTACACCTTC	CASSPSGGWGYTF
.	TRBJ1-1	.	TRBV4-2	TGTGCCAGCAGCCAAGAATTGGTCGGCAGGGGAGCTTTCTTT	CASSQELVGRGAFF
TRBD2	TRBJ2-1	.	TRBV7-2	TGTGCCAGCAGCTTAGTGGCTAGCGGGGGGGAAAAACAGTTCTTC	CASSLVASGGEKQFF
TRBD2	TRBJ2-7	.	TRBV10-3	TGTGCCTCACGACTAGCGGGCGTGAACGAGCAGTACTTC	CASRLAGVNEQYF
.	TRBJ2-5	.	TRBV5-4	TGTGCCAGCAGCTTGGCCCCGGGGGTAATGGGGGATGGGACCCAGTACTTC	CASSLAPGVMGDGTQYF
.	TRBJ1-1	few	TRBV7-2	TGTGCCAGCAGCTTAGCGGGGGCAGAGAACACTGAAGCTTTCTTT	CASSLAGAENTEAFF
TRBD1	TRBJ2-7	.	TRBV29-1	TGCAGCGCATCGGGACAGGGGGCCCACGAGCAGTACTTC	CSASGQGAHEQYF
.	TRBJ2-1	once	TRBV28	TGTGCCAGCAGTCGGCTTGAGGTCTCCTACAATGAGCAGTTCTTC	CASSRLEVSYNEQFF
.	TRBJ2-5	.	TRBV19	TGTGCCAGTAGTATGGCAGGGGCTGAGAGAGAGACCCAGTACTTC	CASSMAGAERETQYF
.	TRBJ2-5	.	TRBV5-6	TGTGCCAGCAGCCAGGGGTACCCGGCTGGGACCCAGTACTTC	CASSQGYPAGTQYF
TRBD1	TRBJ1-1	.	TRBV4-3	TGCGCCAGCAGCCAAGGACTGACAGGGCTGAACACTGAAGCTTTCTTT	CASSQGLTGLNTEAFF
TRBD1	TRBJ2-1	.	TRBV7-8	TGTGCCAGCAGACAGGGGGTAGGGGAAGGGCAGTTCTTC	CASRQGVGEGQFF